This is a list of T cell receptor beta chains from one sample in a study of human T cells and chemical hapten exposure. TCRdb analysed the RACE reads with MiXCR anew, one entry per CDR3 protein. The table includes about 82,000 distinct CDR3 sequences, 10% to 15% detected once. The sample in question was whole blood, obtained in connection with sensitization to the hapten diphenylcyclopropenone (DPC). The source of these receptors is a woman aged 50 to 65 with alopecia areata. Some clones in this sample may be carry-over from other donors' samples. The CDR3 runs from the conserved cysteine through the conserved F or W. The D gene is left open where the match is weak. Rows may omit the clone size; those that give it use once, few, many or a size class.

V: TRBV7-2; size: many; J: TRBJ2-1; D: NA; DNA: TGTGCCAGCAGCCCGAACTCAGTAGGTGAGCAGTTCTTC; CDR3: CASSPNSVGEQFF
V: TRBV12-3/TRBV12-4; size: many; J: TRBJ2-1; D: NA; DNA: TGTGCCAGCAGTTTGTTAGTGAGTCGCGCTGAGCAGTTCTTC; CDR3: CASSLLVSRAEQFF
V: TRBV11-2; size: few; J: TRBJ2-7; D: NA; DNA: TGTGCCAGCAGCTTAAATATGGGACTGAAGTACTTC; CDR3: CASSLNMGLKYF
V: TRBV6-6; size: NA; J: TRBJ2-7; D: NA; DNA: TGTGCCAGCAGTTACTACGGCGGAGCCTCCTACGAGCAGTACTTC; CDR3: CASSYYGGASYEQYF
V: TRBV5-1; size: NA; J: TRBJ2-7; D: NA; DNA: TGCGCCAGCAGCTCTGACGGTAGCTCCTACGAGCAGTACTTC; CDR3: CASSSDGSSYEQYF
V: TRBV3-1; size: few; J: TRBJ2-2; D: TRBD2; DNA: TGTGCCAGCAGCCAAGCGGGACTAGCGGACCCCTTTGGGACCGGGGAGCTGTTTTTT; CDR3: CASSQAGLADPFGTGELFF
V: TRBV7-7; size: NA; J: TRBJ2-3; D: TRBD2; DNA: TGTGCTAGCAGCTTGGATATACGGACTAGCGGGAGAGAGGTTGTTAGCGATACGCAGTATTTT; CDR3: CASSLDIRTSGREVVSDTQYF
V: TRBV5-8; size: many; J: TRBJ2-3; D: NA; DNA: TGTGCCAGCAGCACCCTTAGCTTGGGCACAGATACGCAGTATTTT; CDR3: CASSTLSLGTDTQYF
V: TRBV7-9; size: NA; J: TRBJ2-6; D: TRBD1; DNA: TGTGCCAGCAGCCAAGGGGAGTTGACAGGGGAATCCTCTGGGGCCAACGTCCTGACTTTC; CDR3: CASSQGELTGESSGANVLTF
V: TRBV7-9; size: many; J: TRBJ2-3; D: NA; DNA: TGTGCCAGCATCTTAGGGCCTAGCACAGATACGCAGTATTTT; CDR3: CASILGPSTDTQYF
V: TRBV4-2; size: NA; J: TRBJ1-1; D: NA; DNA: TGTGCCAGCAGGAAAGACTCCGGACAGTCTCAAGACACTGAAGCTTTCTTT; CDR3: CASRKDSGQSQDTEAFF
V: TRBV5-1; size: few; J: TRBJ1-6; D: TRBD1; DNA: TGCGCCAGCAGCTTGGAGACAGGGGGTTTGGGTTCACCCCTCCACTTT; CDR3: CASSLETGGLGSPLHF
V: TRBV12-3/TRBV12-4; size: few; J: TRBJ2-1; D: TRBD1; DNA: TGTGCCAGCAGTTTATGGGACAGGGGAGGCGATGAGCAGTTCTTC; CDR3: CASSLWDRGGDEQFF
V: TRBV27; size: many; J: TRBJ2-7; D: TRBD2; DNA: TGTGCCAGCAGCGGGACTAGCGGGAGGGGTGAGCAGTACTTC; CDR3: CASSGTSGRGEQYF
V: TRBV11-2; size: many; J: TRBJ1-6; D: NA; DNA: TGTGCCAGCAGCAGCCAGACGGACAGCAATTCACCCCTCCACTTT; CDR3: CASSSQTDSNSPLHF
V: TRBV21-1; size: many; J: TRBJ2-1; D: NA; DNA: TGTGCCAGCAGCAAAAGAGACGAGGGGGCGGTTCCCTACAATGAGCAGTTCTTC; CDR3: CASSKRDEGAVPYNEQFF
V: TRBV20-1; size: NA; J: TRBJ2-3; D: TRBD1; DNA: TGCAGTGCTAGAGACCCACAGGGGTACACAGATACGCAGTATTTT; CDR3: CSARDPQGYTDTQYF
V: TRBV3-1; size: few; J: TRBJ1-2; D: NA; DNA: TGTGCCAGCAGCCCCGGGACCACCCCTCGGGGCTACACCTTC; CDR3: CASSPGTTPRGYTF
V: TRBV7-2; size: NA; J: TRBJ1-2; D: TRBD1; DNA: TGTGCCAGCAGCTTAATCAGGGGGCCTGGCTACACCTTC; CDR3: CASSLIRGPGYTF
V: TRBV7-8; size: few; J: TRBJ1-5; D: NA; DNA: TGTGCCAGCAGGAAGGGCAGGGCCGTTAATAGCAATCAGCCCCAGCATTTT; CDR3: CASRKGRAVNSNQPQHF
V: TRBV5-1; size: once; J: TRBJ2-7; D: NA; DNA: TGCGCCAGCAGAGTCGGAGGCCCGGGGCACGAGCAGTACTTC; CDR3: CASRVGGPGHEQYF
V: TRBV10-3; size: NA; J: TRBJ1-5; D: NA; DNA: TGTGCCATCAGTGAGGGGGGGCGCAGCAATCAGCCCCAGCATTTT; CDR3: CAISEGGRSNQPQHF
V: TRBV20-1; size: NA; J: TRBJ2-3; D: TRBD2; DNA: TGCAGTGCAATTTGGACTAGGGAAGATACGCAGTATTTT; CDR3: CSAIWTREDTQYF
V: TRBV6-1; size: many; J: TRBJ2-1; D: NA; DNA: TGTGCCAGCAAAGCTAGCTCCTCCTACAATGAGCAGTTCTTC; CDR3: CASKASSSYNEQFF
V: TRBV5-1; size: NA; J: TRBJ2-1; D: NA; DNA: TGCGCCAGCAGCTCGACAGTTAGCGGAACGTCCACTGGGTTCTTC; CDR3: CASSSTVSGTSTGFF
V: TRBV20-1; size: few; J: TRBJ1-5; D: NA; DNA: TGCAGTGCTAGAGATGCAGGACGAAGCAATCAGCCCCAGCATTTT; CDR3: CSARDAGRSNQPQHF
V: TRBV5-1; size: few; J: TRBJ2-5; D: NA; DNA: TGCGCCAGCAGCTTGAGGACGCCCCCAGAGACCCAGTACTTC; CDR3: CASSLRTPPETQYF
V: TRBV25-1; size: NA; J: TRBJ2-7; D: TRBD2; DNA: TGTGCCAGCAGTGAATATGGAAGGACCGGACTAGCGGGCGAGCAGTACTTC; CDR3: CASSEYGRTGLAGEQYF
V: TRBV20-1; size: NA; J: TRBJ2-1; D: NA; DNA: TGCAGTGCTAGATCGCCTAGCTCCTACAATGAGCAGTTCTTC; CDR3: CSARSPSSYNEQFF
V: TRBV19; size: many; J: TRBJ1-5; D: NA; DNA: TGTGCCAGTAGTATAGGTCAGGGGAACCAGCCCCAGCATTTT; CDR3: CASSIGQGNQPQHF
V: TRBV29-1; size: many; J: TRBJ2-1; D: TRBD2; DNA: TGCAGCGTTGATCCCGGGAGGGGCAATGAGCAGTTCTTC; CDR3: CSVDPGRGNEQFF
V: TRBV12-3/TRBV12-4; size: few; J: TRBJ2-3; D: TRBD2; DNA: TGTGCCAGCAGTCTCGGACTAGCGGGAGGGAGCACAGATACGCAGTATTTT; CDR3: CASSLGLAGGSTDTQYF
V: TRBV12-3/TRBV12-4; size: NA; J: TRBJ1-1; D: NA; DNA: TGTGCCAGCAGCTTCGCCAGCGACAGACAAGCTTTCTTT; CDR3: CASSFASDRQAFF
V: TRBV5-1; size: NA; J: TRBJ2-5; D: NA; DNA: TGCGCCAGCAGCCCAAATGAGCGTGGGGAGACCCAGTACTTC; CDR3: CASSPNERGETQYF
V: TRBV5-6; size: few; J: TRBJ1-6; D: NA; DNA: TGTGCCAGCAGCTTGCGTGGAGGGGAAATCTCCTATAATTCACCCCTCCACTTT; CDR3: CASSLRGGEISYNSPLHF
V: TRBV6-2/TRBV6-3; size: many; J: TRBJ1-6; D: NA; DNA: TGTGCCAGCAGTTATAACAGGACTAACCACTTT; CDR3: CASSYNRTNHF
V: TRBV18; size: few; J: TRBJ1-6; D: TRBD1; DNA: TGTGCCAGCTCACGCGGAGACAGGGGTTCTTCACCCCTCCACTTT; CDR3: CASSRGDRGSSPLHF
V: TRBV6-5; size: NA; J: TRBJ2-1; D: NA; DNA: TGTGCCAGCAGTCAACGGGACAACAATGAGCAGTTCTTC; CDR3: CASSQRDNNEQFF
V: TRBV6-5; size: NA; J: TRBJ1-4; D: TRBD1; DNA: TGTGCCAGCAGTTTACAGGGGGGTGAAAAACTGTTTTTT; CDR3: CASSLQGGEKLFF
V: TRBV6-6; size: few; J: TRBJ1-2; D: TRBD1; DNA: TGTGCCAGCAGTTACTCCGGGACAGGGGCCCAAGGCTACACCTTC; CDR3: CASSYSGTGAQGYTF
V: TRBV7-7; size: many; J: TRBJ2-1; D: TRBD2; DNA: TGTGCCAGCAGCCAAGGGACTAACTCCTACAATGAGCAGTTCTTC; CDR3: CASSQGTNSYNEQFF
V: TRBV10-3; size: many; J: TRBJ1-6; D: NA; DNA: TGTGCCATCAGTGAGGCGGGCTCCGCGAATTCACCCCTCCACTTT; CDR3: CAISEAGSANSPLHF